This TCR beta chain was identified in a study of cytomegalovirus exposure and HLA in healthy donors (dated by TCRdb to about 2017). About the study as a whole: In an earlier analysis of around 540 of the donors, around 300 Gb of sequence data and some 120 million unique TCR beta sequences from about 179 million T cells were reported. An early release covering about 600 HLA-typed donors comprised 300 to 350 gigabases of sequencing data and around 80 million unique TCR sequences. Of the roughly 400 genotyped donors, around 81% fell in the genetic ancestry cluster associated with self-reported Caucasian donors. The study aimed to test whether cataloging public T cell receptors could reveal signatures of past pathogen exposure. The T cell repertoires of about 700 subjects were profiled by immunosequencing and related to cytomegalovirus serostatus. Along with the approximately 620-subject first cohort, a separate validation cohort of over 90 different subjects was used. To predict cytomegalovirus infection status, the study combined high-throughput TCR immunosequencing, statistical association of individual TCRs with disease status, and machine learning. A later analysis re-analyzed previously published TCR beta repertoires from roughly 630 donors and added high-resolution HLA genotyping to study TCR occurrence patterns. The later analysis used no new phenotypic data to find candidate immune exposures, relying instead on TCR beta sequences and their occurrence across donors. In an earlier analysis of around 540 of the donors, high-throughput TCR beta sequencing was used to judge whether each TCR beta V gene segment behaved as functional or pseudogenic. Donor age, sex, ethnicity and CMV serostatus were compiled together with the repertoire data. Genome-wide SNP genotypes for about 65% of the roughly 700 donors were used in a later genetic analysis, which treated that subset as a discovery cohort. All discovery cohort repertoires had been generated using a single sequencing platform. Class I and class II HLA loci were covered by the typing at four-digit resolution. The number of donors typed differed by locus, with about 629-640 for A, B, C, DRB1 and DQB1, more than 500 for DQA1, 606 for DPA1, and 400 to 490 for DPB1. Because of strong linkage in the cohort, roughly five DR-DQ haplotypes were treated as single units for association and clustering. On average, roughly 240,000 unique TCR beta nucleotide sequences were sequenced per donor among a few hundred genotyped donors of the cohort, with roughly 18% of those sequences being non-productive. What the work shows at the level of the full study, not this receptor alone: Immune exposure information for the cohort was limited to CMV serostatus. Sequencing depth was assumed to be roughly uniform across donors in the presence/absence analyses, though that assumption may not hold. According to a later analysis, most CMV-associated TCR beta chains appeared to be HLA-restricted, and the HLA associations seemed to be driven largely by CMV exposure. Specific HLA alleles were associated with 15,000 to 20,000 TCR beta sequences at a false discovery rate of 0.05 in a later analysis. Across donors, most TCR sequences were observed very rarely, whereas some public TCRs were present in many individuals. In an earlier analysis of several hundred of the donors, most TCR beta V segments were observed in productive rearrangements about 87% or about 30% of the time, broadly matching IMGT annotations. When HLA alleles, especially DR and DQ, strongly co-occurred, TCR associations were difficult to assign to individual alleles. According to a later analysis, parvovirus B19, influenza, CMV and Epstein-Barr virus appeared linked to several top co-occurrence clusters. HLA typing was unavailable for some donors at each locus, so association tests used only the typed subset. The earlier analysis of 587 of the donors excluded 15 to 20 rarely observed V segments, including chromosome 9 orphons, because counts were too low. The sequencing pipeline was judged likely to have produced a cluster of highly shared sequence variants as a technical artifact. Because the 87-base-pair reads could not distinguish some IMGT-functional V segments, including TRBV6-2 and TRBV6-3, those segments were excluded. It was suggested by the authors that the approach could potentially be generalized to other disease states and immunological phenotypes. A later genetic analysis associated a missense DCLRE1C variant with V-gene and J-gene trimming of TCR beta chains, and an independent cohort replicated the association. A later analysis found that TCR association rates varied across HLA loci, with DRB1 alleles showing the most associated TCRs and HLA-C alleles the fewest. A further reported finding was that TCR beta sequences accurately predicted the HLA-A and HLA-B alleles for most subjects in the first cohort. The cohort was sequenced for TCR beta chains only, and without alpha or paired-chain data the features that could be detected were limited. In the study, approximately 150 TCR beta chains were listed as associated with cytomegalovirus. In vitro tests confirmed that three of the cytomegalovirus-associated TCR beta chains recognize cytomegalovirus antigens. Correlated functional status among segregating V segments might be attributable to linkage disequilibrium, but an unknown experimental factor could not be ruled out. In a later analysis, HLA-associated TCR beta chains showed more clonal expansion and lower generation probabilities than non-associated chains that were equally common. A later genetic analysis reported fewer N-insertions in productive TCRs among donors in an Asian-associated ancestry cluster than the roughly 640-donor mean. The classifier was reported to diagnose cytomegalovirus status with high specificity and sensitivity in both the original cohort and the validation cohort.

As for this clone: There is no known antigen for this receptor. It has no much larger one-base neighbor in the sample; base qualities were not kept.

The cohort comprised some 700 healthy bone marrow donors. At the time of sampling, every cohort member was nominally healthy, though immune exposures that went unrecorded were likely present. The donor tested CMV seronegative, placing the donor among the roughly 340 seronegative members of the cohort. Every donor gave a peripheral blood sample, and the peripheral blood mononuclear cells from that sample were used for TCR beta sequencing. The Qiagen DNeasy Blood Extraction Kit was used to extract genomic DNA from the blood cell samples. Library construction relied on the immunoSEQ multiplex PCR assay. The multiplex PCR relied on a mix of 60 forward primers for TCR Vbeta segments and 13 reverse primers for TCR Jbeta segments. A multiplex PCR assay on genomic DNA amplified the CDR3 region of rearranged TCR beta genes. The amplified TCR beta libraries were sequenced on the Illumina HiSeq System as 87-base-pair reads. From the authors' description of their analysis: Across the 700 or so repertoires, a later analysis counted approximately 75 million unique TCR beta chains, 9 million to 14 million of which were shared by at least two donors. To remove PCR and sequencing errors, raw reads were error-corrected and collapsed into unique sequences using a nearest-neighbor algorithm that merged closely related sequences. To assign V, D and J gene segments, CDR3 sequences were aligned to IMGT reference sequences. For a sequence to be retained, a match of at least six nucleotides was required to both a V gene segment and a J gene segment. Rearrangements were classified as productive when the CDR3 lacked stop codons and remained in frame with V and J, and all other rearrangements were classified as non-productive. Following IMGT convention, CDR3 was defined as the stretch from the second conserved V-encoded cysteine to the conserved J-encoded phenylalanine. The earlier analysis of some 600 of the donors excluded sequences that lacked an unambiguous match to a single V gene segment. In an earlier analysis of 500 to 750 of the donors, V segments were called functional above 56.7% productive rearrangements and were called segregating when the between-donor standard deviation exceeded 5%. A statistical classification framework was built to diagnose cytomegalovirus status from the catalog of TCR beta chain sequences. A later analysis assigned V and J genes by comparing TCR nucleotide sequences with IMGT/GENE-DB human TR gene sequences. In a later analysis, CDR3 sequences and most-parsimonious VDJ recombination scenarios were assigned using the TCRdist pipeline. In a later analysis, each TCR beta chain was defined by its CDR3 amino acid sequence together with its V-gene family, and reads without a unique V-gene family were excluded. A later analysis removed several hundred highly shared, low-generation-probability nucleotide sequences to deal with suspected cross-contamination and a sequencing artifact. In a later analysis, a clonal expansion index was calculated for each public chain from normalized within-repertoire ranks of inferred template counts. Generation probabilities in a later analysis came from a VDJ recombination model fitted to out-of-frame rearrangements, and those results were checked against IGoR. In a later analysis, hypergeometric tests were used to score TCR-TCR, TCR-HLA and TCR-CMV co-occurrence, with a repertoire-size bias correction applied to TCR pairs. A later analysis estimated false discovery rates by permuting HLA or CMV assignments 20 times. In a later analysis, co-occurring TCRs were grouped with DBSCAN, and TCRdist sequence similarity was added when clustering was performed within HLA-allele-positive subsets. For co-occurrence clustering, repertoires with fewer than 30,000 or more than 120,000 public chains were excluded, along with a handful of repertoires with anomalous nucleotide sharing. The clones in this table, taken by TCRdb from immuneACCESS, are in-frame only. Not every clone is retained; where verified, under half of the shortfall comes from an unresolved V gene, and the cause of the rest is unknown. Clone size and V and J calls were adopted from that table, with D and trimming inferred from the DNA. The sample table holds fewer than 350,000 clones, of which around 90% were seen once. 2% to 3% of the sample is held by the ten biggest clonotypes.

The CDR3, cysteine through phenylalanine, is 18 amino acids long. The retained sequence is limited to the CDR3, 54 bases, with the frame set at the first base. Via the germline V gene (reference sequence), CDR1 is SEHNR and CDR2 FQNEAQ. Clipping removes 3 bases from V and 6 bases from J, with 17 as the unmatched junction base count. Sequences were obtained from PBMCs. The TCR originated in a woman aged 18-29 years in good health and CMV-seronegative. This sequence uses TRBV7-9 and TRBJ2-7, and TRBD2 matches 10 of the central bases. The DNA sequence follows: TGTGCCAGCAGCTTCCCCCAGACAATGGAAGGACTAGCGGCCGAGCAGTACTTC. It translates as CASSFPQTMEGLAAEQYF.